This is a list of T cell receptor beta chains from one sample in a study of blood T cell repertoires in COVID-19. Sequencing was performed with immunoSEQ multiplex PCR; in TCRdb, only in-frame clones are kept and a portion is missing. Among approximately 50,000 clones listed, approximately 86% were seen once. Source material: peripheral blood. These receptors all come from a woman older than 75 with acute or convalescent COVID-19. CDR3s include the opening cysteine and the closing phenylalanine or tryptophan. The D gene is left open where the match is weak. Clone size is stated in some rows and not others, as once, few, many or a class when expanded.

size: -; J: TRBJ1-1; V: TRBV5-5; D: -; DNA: TGTGCCAGCAGCTTGACAGGCAACACTGAAGCTTTCTTT; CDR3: CASSLTGNTEAFF
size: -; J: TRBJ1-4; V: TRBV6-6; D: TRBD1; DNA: TGTGCCAGCAGTGGGACAGACGAAAAACTGTTTTTT; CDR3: CASSGTDEKLFF
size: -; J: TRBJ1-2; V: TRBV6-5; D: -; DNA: TGTGCCAGCAAAGCGGACGGAACTAACTATGGCTACACCTTC; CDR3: CASKADGTNYGYTF
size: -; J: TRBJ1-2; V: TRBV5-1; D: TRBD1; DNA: TGCGCCAGCAGCCCGCCAGGGGGCAGAGGTGGCTACACCTTC; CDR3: CASSPPGGRGGYTF
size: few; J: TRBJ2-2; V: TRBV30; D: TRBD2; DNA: TGTGCCTGGAGTGTAAAGCGGGGGGGGAACACCGGGGAGCTGTTTTTT; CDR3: CAWSVKRGGNTGELFF
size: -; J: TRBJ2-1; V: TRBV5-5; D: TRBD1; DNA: TGTGCCAGCAGCTTGGAAGGGACAGGGGTCAATGAGCAGTTCTTC; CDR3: CASSLEGTGVNEQFF
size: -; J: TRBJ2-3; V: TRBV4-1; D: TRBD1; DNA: TGCGCCAGCAGCCTATTACAGGGGGCTGGGAGAACAGATACGCAGTATTTT; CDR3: CASSLLQGAGRTDTQYF
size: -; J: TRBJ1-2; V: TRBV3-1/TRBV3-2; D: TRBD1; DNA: TGTGCCAGCAGCCAAGCCACAGGGGGCTTCGGCTATGGCTACACCTTC; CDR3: CASSQATGGFGYGYTF
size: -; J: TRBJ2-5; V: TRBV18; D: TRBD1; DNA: TGTGCCAGCTCAATACGGGGACAGAAAGAGACCCAGTACTTC; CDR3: CASSIRGQKETQYF
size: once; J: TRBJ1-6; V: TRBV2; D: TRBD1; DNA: TGTGCCAGCAGTGAGAACAGGGGGTCTTCACCCCTCCACTTT; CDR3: CASSENRGSSPLHF